The 15 T cell receptor beta chains below were found in one sample sequenced in a study of blood T cell repertoires in COVID-19. Profiling relied on immunoSEQ multiplex PCR, and the TCRdb table lists in-frame clones only, not all of them. Here the sample spans about 98,000 clones, 87% being singletons. The sequencing sample was made of peripheral blood. These receptor sequences come from a man between 45 and 60 years old with active COVID-19.

This chain uses TRBV15 with TRBJ1-1, with 8 bases fitting TRBD1. The length of the CDR3 is 16 residues. Germline V gene sequence: CDR1 LNHNV, CDR2 YYDKDF (reference sequence). V lost 3 bases to trimming and J lost 6 bases; unmatched junction nucleotides: 12. This chain's CDR3 is CATSSPQGARWSEAFF. The DNA for the CDR3 is TGTGCCACCAGCAGTCCCCAGGGGGCCCGTTGGTCTGAAGCTTTCTTT.

The chain has TRBV6-6 and TRBJ2-3; D gene unclear. This CDR3 contains 13 residues. Per the germline V gene, CDR1 is MNHNY and CDR2 is SVGAGI (reference sequence). Deletions cut 0 bases from V and 10 bases from J, with 11 bases between. This CDR3 reads CASSYSASLAQYF. Written as DNA, the CDR3 is TGTGCCAGCAGTTACTCGGCTTCTTTGGCGCAGTATTTT.

The rearrangement links TRBV25-1 to TRBJ1-3; D might be TRBD1 (6 bases). From germline, CDR1 is MGHDK and CDR2 SYGVNS. The V and J ends lost 6 bases and 2 bases respectively, with 11 bases between them. The CDR3 is made up of 14 amino acids. The CDR3 protein is CASSRGWTGNTIYF. CDR3 DNA sequence: TGTGCCAGCAGCAGGGGATGGACTGGAAACACCATATATTTT. Together with reference TRBV25-1 and TRBJ1-3, the CDR3 gives the full variable domain: EADIYQTPRYLVIGTGKKITLECSQTMGHDKMYWYQQDPGMELHLIHYSYGVNSTEKGDLSSESTVSRIRTEHFPLTLESARPSHTSQYLCASSRGWTGNTIYFGEGSWLTVV.

This clone was recorded only once. The chain uses TRBV20-1 and TRBJ2-7; TRBD2 matches 8 bases. Germline V gene lookup returns CDR1 DFQATT and CDR2 SNEGSKA (reference sequence). The J segment lost 3 bases and the V segment lost 3 bases, leaving 4 bases of the junction unmatched. The CDR3 sequence is 13 residues long. The chain's CDR3 is CSASSGGYYEQYF. The CDR3 nucleotides read TGCAGTGCTAGTTCGGGGGGGTACTACGAGCAGTACTTC.

The chain joins TRBV14 to TRBJ2-7, with D maybe TRBD2 (6 bases). The CDR3 spans 14 residues. Trimming shortened V by 1 base and J by 6 bases, and 13 bases separated the two germline ends. Germline V lookup: CDR1 SGHDN, CDR2 FVKESK. The CDR3 nucleotides read TGTGCCAGCAGCCAAGGACTAGTGTTTGGCGAGCAGTACTTC. Its protein is CASSQGLVFGEQYF.

The chain recombines TRBV18 with TRBJ2-3; D is uncertain. Germline V CDR1 and CDR2: KGHSH, LQKENI. The CDR3 contains 15 residues. V shed 3 bases and J shed 2 bases, with 12 bases lying between them. The CDR3 nucleotides read TGTGCCAGCTCACCTGAGAGGCCCCCCACAGATACGCAGTATTTT. It specifies CASSPERPPTDTQYF.

CDR3 in DNA: TGTGCCAGCAGCTGGGACACAACATACAATGAGCAGTTCTTC. It is translated as CASSWDTTYNEQFF. This sequence joins TRBV5-8 and TRBJ2-1; D is perhaps TRBD1 (6 bases). This CDR3 has 14 residues. The V end was cut by 3 bases, the J end by 4 bases, with 11 bases between. The germline V gene encodes CDR1 SGHTS and CDR2 YDEGEE.

The J gene is TRBJ2-7, the V gene TRBV7-9; a weak D match, TRBD1 (5 bases). V was shortened by 4 bases and J by 1 base, with 14 bases between the two germline ends. Germline V CDR1 and CDR2: SEHNR, FQNEAQ (reference sequence). The CDR3 has 15 residues. In DNA form, the CDR3 reads TGTGCCAGCAGCTCAAATTCCAGGGTATCCTACGAGCAGTACTTC. Amino acids: CASSSNSRVSYEQYF.

This clone has just one count. The rearrangement uses TRBV6-5 and TRBJ1-5; perhaps TRBD1 as D (5 bases). Trimming cost V 6 bases and J 4 bases, with 13 bases left between them. This CDR3 contains 14 residues. Looked up from germline, CDR1 is MNHEY and CDR2 is SVGAGI. The CDR3 region has the DNA TGTGCCAGCAGGGGGGAGGGGTGGAATCAGCCCCAGCATTTT. Translation: CASRGEGWNQPQHF.

This chain uses TRBV2 with TRBJ1-2, with D unresolved. The CDR3 runs to 18 residues. CDR1 and CDR2 (germline): SNHLY, FYNNEI. The germline V and J ends were trimmed by 3 bases and 4 bases, with 24 bases remaining between them. This CDR3 is CASSDLQMTLQTRYGYTF. The CDR3 DNA sequence: TGTGCCAGCAGTGATTTGCAGATGACCTTACAGACGCGCTATGGCTACACCTTC.

V gene TRBV15 combines with J gene TRBJ2-2; 7 positions match TRBD2. V lost 9 bases and J lost 3; bases outside the gene matches: 4. CDR1 is LNHNV, CDR2 YYDKDF, per germline (reference sequence). The CDR3 loop spans 13 amino acids. The CDR3 region is CATQGGDTGELFF. Here the CDR3 DNA reads TGTGCCACTCAGGGAGGGGACACCGGGGAGCTGTTTTTT.

This sequence joins TRBV6-2 or TRBV6-3 and TRBJ2-7; D is possibly TRBD2 (7 bases). V lost 4 bases and J lost 3, with 16 bases in between. Germline V CDR1 and CDR2: MNHEY, SVGEGT. The CDR3 has 15 residues. The CDR3, as DNA: TGTGCCAGCAGTTCAGAGGGGGGAGGGAACTACGAGCAGTACTTC. This encodes CASSSEGGGNYEQYF.

The chain employs TRBV15 and TRBJ2-3, with D unclear. Per germline, CDR1 LNHNV and CDR2 YYDKDF (reference sequence). Trimming shortened V by 0 bases and J by 1 base, and 11 bases separated the two germline ends. The CDR3 consists of 16 residues. CDR3 sequence: CATSRDWVGGTDTQYF. The CDR3 DNA sequence: TGTGCCACCAGCAGAGATTGGGTGGGCGGCACAGATACGCAGTATTTT.

The chain uses TRBV19 and TRBJ1-2; tentative D call: TRBD1 (5 bases). Germline loops: CDR1 LNHDA, CDR2 SQIVND (reference sequence). Trimming left V 3 bases short and J 1 base short, with 12 bases between. The CDR3 has 15 amino acids. This CDR3 is CASSIGLQGNYGYTF. CDR3 nucleotides: TGTGCCAGTAGTATCGGTCTGCAGGGTAACTATGGCTACACCTTC.

The chain recombines TRBV4-3 with TRBJ1-2; D ambiguous. Trimming removed 0 bases at V and 5 bases at J, with 13 bases between. There are 15 residues in the CDR3. Germline V gene data show CDR1 as LGHNA and CDR2 as YSLEER. For the CDR3, the DNA is TGCGCCAGCAGCCAAGATGTCGGCGGATTTTATGGCTACACCTTC. As protein: CASSQDVGGFYGYTF.